The T cell receptor (beta chain) under discussion was sequenced for a study of blood T cell repertoires in COVID-19. The CDR3 is made up of 16 amino acids. Per germline, CDR1 SQVTM and CDR2 ANQGSEA. V was trimmed by 5 bases and J by 4 bases, leaving 20 bases between them. Sequenced by immunoSEQ multiplex PCR; TCRdb stores in-frame clones only, minus some. Of roughly 200,000 clones in the sample, roughly 82% were seen once. The genes are TRBV29-1 and TRBJ1-4; D perhaps matches TRBD1 (5 bases). This clonotype was obtained from an older woman with COVID-19, enrolled during active disease. Sequenced material: peripheral blood. CDR3 nucleotides: TGCAGCGTTAAACGGTACACCGAGGGACTTAATGAAAAACTGTTTTTT. It codes for CSVKRYTEGLNEKLFF.